This TCR beta chain originates from a study of CD8+ T cells in alopecia areata. Study-wide results and limits: Scalp clonality, together with expanded CD8+ clones among the top 100, fell significantly with tofacitinib.

This clone showed up just a few times. Its cognate antigen is unknown. Sample treatment: oral pan-JAK inhibitor, 5-10 mg twice daily. cDNA reverse transcribed from extracted RNA served as the sequencing template. Sequencing was performed with immunoSEQ multiplex PCR; in TCRdb, only in-frame clones are kept and a portion is missing. The sample shows roughly 220,000 clones, roughly two fifths of them seen only once. The receptor comes from a human donor with alopecia areata. The input for sequencing was CD4+ T cells sorted from blood, taken at approximately week 30, from a patient treated with tofacitinib.

The CDR3 spells CASSFMSGGSPLHF. The CDR3 nucleotides read TGTGCCAGCAGCTTTATGTCGGGTGGTTCACCCCTCCACTTT. The genes are TRBV7-9 and TRBJ1-6; no firm D call. This CDR3 has 14 residues. V dropped 3 bases and J dropped 9 bases, with 12 bases sitting between them. CDR1 is SEHNR and CDR2 is FQNEAQ in the germline V gene (reference sequence).